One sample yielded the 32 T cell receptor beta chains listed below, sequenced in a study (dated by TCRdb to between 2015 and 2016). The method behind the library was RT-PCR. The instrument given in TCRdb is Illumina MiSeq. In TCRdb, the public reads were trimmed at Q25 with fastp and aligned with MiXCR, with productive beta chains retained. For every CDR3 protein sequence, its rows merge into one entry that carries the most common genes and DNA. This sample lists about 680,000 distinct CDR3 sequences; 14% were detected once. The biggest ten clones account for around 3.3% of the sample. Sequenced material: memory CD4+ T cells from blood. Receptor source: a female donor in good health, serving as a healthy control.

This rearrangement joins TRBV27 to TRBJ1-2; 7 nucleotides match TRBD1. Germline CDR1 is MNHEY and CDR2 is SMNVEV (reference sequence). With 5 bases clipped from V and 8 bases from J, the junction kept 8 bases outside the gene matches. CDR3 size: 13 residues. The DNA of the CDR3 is TGTGCCAGCAGTGTGACAGGGCAGGTCGGCTACACCTTC. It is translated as CASSVTGQVGYTF.

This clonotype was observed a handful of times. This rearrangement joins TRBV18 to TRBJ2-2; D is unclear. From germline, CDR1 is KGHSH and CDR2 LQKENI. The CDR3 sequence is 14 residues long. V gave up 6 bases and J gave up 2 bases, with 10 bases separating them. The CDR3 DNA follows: TGTGCCAGCTCGCCCGATACCAACACCGGGGAGCTGTTTTTT. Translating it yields CASSPDTNTGELFF.

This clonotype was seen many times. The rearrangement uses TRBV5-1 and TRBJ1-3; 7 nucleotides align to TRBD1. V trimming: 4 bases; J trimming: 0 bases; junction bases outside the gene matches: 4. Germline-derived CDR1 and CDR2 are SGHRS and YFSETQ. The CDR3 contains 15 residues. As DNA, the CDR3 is TGCGCCAGCAGCCCGACAGGGACCTCTGGAAACACCATATATTTT. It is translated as CASSPTGTSGNTIYF.

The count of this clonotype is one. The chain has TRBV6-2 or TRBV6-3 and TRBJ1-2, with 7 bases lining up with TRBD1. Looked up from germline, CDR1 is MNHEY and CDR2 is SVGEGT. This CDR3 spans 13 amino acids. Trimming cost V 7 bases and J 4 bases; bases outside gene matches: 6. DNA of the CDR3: TGTGCCAGCACGTGGGACAGCTCCTATGGCTACACCTTC. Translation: CASTWDSSYGYTF.

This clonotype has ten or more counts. The CDR3 sequence is CASSYVTGQQTFF. CDR3 DNA: TGTGCCAGCAGTTATGTGACAGGTCAGCAAACTTTCTTT. J is TRBJ1-1 and V is TRBV6-5; perhaps TRBD1 as D (6 bases). This CDR3 region has 13 residues. Between the trimmed V and J ends, which lost 3 bases and 12 bases, there was a span of 17 bases. Germline V gives CDR1 MNHEY, CDR2 SVGAGI.

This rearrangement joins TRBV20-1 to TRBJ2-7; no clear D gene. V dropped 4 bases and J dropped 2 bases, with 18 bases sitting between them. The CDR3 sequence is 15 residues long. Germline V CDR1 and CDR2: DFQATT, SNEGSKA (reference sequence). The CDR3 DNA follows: TGCAGTGCTATCGCCCCCATAGGTTCTACCTACGAGCAGTACTTC. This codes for CSAIAPIGSTYEQYF.

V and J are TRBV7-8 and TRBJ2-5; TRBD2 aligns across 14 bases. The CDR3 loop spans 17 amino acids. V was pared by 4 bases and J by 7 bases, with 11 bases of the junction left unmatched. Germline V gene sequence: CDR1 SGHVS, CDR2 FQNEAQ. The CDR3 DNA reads TGTGCCAGCAGCTCCATACCCGGGACTAGCGGGAGCGGGACCCAGTACTTC. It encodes CASSSIPGTSGSGTQYF.

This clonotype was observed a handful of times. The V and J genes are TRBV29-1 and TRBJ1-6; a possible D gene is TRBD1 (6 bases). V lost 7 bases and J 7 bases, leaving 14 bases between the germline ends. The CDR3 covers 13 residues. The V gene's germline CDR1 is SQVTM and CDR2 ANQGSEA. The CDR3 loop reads CSAGGDTNSPLHF. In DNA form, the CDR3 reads TGCAGCGCTGGCGGGGACACAAATTCACCCCTCCACTTT.

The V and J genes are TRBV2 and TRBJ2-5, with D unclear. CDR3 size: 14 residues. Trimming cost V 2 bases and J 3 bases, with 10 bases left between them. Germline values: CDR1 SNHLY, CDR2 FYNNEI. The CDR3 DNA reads TGTGCCAGCAGTGAATGGTCCAGAAAAGAGACCCAGTACTTC. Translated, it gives CASSEWSRKETQYF.

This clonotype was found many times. As DNA, the CDR3 is TGCGCCAGCAGCTTGGCTGGCGGGATGTTATCCGAGCAGTACTTC. This translates into CASSLAGGMLSEQYF. The chain carries TRBV5-1 and TRBJ2-7; D is perhaps TRBD2 (6 bases). Germline lookup yields CDR1 SGHRS and CDR2 YFSETQ. The CDR3 has 15 residues. Trimming removed 0 bases from V and 6 bases from J, with 16 bases in between.

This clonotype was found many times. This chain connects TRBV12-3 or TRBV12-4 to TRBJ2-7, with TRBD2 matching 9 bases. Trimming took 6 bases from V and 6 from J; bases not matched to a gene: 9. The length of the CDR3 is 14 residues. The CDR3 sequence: CASRSGTSFAEQYF. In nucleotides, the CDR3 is TGTGCCAGCAGATCCGGGACTAGCTTCGCCGAGCAGTACTTC.

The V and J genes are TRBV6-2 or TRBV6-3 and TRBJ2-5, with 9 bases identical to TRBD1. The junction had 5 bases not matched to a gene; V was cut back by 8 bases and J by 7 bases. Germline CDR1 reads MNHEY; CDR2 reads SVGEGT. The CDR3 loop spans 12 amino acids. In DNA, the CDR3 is TGTGCCAGCCAGACAGGGGGAGGGACCCAGTACTTC. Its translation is CASQTGGGTQYF.

In nucleotides, the CDR3 is TGCAGTGCTCCCGGACTCACCTTCTCCTACAATGAGCAGTTCTTC. Its protein is CSAPGLTFSYNEQFF. The rearrangement joins TRBV20-1 to TRBJ2-1, with D perhaps TRBD2 (5 bases). CDR1 DFQATT and CDR2 SNEGSKA come from the germline V gene (reference sequence). The CDR3 totals 15 residues. Trimming cost V 5 bases and J 0 bases, with 14 bases left between them.

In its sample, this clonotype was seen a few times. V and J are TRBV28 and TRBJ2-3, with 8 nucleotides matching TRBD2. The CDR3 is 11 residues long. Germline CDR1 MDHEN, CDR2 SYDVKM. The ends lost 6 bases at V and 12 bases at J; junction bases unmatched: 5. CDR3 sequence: CASRRRGGQYF. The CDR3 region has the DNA TGTGCCAGCAGGCGACGGGGGGGCCAGTATTTT.

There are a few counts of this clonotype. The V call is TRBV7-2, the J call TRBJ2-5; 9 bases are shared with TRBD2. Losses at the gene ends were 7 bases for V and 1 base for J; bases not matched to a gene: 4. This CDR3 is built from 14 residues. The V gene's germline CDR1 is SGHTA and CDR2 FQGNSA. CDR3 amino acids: CASTPTSGQETQYF. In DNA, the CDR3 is TGTGCCAGCACCCCGACTAGCGGCCAAGAGACCCAGTACTTC.

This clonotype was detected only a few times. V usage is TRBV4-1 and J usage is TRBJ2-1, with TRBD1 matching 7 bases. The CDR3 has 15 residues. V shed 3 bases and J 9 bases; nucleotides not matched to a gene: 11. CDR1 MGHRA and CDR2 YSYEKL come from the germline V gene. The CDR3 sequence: CASSHQLQGIGEQFF. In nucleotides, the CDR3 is TGCGCCAGCAGCCACCAGCTACAGGGGATCGGTGAGCAGTTCTTC.

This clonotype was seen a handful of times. This CDR3 reads CASSQRVTTDTQYF. The CDR3 bases are TGTGCCAGCAGCCAGCGGGTCACCACAGATACGCAGTATTTT. The rearrangement links TRBV3-1 to TRBJ2-3; D may be TRBD2 (5 bases). Between the trimmed V and J ends, which lost 3 bases and 2 bases, there was a span of 9 bases. The germline V gene encodes CDR1 LGHDT and CDR2 YNNKEL (reference sequence). The CDR3 is 14 residues long.

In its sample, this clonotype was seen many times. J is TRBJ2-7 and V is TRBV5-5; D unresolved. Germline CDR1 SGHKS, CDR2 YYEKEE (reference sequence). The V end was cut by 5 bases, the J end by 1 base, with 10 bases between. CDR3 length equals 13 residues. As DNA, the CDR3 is TGTGCCAGCAGTCGGGTGCAGTCCTACGAGCAGTACTTC. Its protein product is CASSRVQSYEQYF.

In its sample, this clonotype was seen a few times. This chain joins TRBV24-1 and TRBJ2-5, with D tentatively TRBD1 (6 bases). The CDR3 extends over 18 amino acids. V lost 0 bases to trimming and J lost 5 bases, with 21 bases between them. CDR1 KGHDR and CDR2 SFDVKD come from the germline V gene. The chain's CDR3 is CATSDLQTGNPLSETQYF. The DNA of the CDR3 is TGTGCCACCAGTGATTTGCAAACAGGGAATCCCCTTTCGGAGACCCAGTACTTC.

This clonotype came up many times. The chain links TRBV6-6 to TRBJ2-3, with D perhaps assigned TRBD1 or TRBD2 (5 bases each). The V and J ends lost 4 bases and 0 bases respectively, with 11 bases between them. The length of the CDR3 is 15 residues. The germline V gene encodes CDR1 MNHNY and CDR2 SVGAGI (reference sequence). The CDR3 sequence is CASSSSGGSTDTQYF. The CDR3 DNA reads TGTGCCAGCAGTTCCTCTGGGGGAAGCACAGATACGCAGTATTTT.

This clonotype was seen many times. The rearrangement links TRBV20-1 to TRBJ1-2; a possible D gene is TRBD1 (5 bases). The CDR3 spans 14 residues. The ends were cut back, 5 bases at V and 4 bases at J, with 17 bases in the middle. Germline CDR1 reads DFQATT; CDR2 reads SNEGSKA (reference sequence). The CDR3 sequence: CSARDLSPLYGYTF. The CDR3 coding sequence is TGCAGTGCTCGGGACCTGTCCCCTCTCTATGGCTACACCTTC.

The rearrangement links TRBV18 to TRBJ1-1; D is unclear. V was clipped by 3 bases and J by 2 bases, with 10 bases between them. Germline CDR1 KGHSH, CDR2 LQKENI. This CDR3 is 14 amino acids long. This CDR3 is CASSPLSDNTEAFF. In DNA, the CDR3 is TGTGCCAGCTCACCCCTCTCCGATAACACTGAAGCTTTCTTT.

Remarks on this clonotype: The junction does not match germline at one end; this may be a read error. Here the CDR3 reads CSSRRSSYNEQFF. DNA for the CDR3: TGTTCCAGCAGGCGTAGCTCCTACAATGAGCAGTTCTTC. V usage is TRBV27 and J usage is TRBJ2-1; no reliable D call. Germline V gene lookup returns CDR1 MNHEY and CDR2 SMNVEV (reference sequence). The CDR3 totals 13 residues.

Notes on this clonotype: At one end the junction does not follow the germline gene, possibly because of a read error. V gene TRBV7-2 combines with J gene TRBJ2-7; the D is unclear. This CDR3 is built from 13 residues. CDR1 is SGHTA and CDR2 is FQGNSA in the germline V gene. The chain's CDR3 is CDSSLASVYEQYF. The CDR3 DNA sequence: TGTGACAGCAGCTTAGCTTCGGTCTACGAGCAGTACTTC.

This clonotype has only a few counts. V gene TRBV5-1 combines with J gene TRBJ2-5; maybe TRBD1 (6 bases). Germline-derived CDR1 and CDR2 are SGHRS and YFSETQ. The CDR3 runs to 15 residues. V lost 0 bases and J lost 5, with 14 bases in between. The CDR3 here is CASSLGTQGSETQYF. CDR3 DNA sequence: TGCGCCAGCAGCTTGGGGACGCAGGGGTCGGAGACCCAGTACTTC.

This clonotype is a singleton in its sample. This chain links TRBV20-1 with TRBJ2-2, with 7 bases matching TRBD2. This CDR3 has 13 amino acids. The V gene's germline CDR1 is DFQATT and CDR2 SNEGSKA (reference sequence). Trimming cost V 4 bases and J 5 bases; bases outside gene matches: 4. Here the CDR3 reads CSAKSGTTGELFF. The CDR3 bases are TGCAGTGCTAAGAGCGGGACTACCGGGGAGCTGTTTTTT.

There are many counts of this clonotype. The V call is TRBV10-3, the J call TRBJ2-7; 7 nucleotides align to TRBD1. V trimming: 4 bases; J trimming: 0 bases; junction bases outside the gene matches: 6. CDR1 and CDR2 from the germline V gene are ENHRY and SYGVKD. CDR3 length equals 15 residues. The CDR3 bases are TGTGCCATCAGTGGAAACAGGGGAGACTCCTACGAGCAGTACTTC. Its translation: CAISGNRGDSYEQYF.

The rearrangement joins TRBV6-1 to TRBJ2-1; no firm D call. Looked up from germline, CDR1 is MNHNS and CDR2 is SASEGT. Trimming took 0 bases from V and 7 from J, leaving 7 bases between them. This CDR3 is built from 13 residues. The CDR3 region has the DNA TGTGCCAGCAGTGAAGCGAAAGGTAATGAGCAGTTCTTC. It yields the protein CASSEAKGNEQFF.

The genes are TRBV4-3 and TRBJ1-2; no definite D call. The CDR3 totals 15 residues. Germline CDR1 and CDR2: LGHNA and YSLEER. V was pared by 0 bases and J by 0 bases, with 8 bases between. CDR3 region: CASSQERVANYGYTF. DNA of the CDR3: TGCGCCAGCAGCCAAGAGAGGGTGGCTAACTATGGCTACACCTTC.

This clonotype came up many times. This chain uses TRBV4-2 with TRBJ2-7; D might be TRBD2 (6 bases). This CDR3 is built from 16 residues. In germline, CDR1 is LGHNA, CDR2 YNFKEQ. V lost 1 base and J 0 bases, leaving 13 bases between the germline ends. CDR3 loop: CASSQAGTGNSYEQYF. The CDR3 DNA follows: TGTGCCAGCAGCCAAGCCGGGACTGGTAACTCCTACGAGCAGTACTTC.

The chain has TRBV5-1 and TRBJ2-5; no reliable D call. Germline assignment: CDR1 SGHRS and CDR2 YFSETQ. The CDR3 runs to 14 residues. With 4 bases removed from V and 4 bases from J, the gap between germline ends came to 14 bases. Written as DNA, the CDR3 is TGCGCCAGCAGCCGTACCTTTATGGGAGAGACCCAGTACTTC. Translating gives CASSRTFMGETQYF.

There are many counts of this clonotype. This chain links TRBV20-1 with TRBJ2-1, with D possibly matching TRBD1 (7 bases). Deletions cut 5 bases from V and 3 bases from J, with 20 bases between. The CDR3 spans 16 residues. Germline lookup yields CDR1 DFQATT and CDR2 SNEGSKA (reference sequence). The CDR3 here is CSAVQARGVRYNEQFF. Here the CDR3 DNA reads TGCAGTGCTGTCCAAGCCAGGGGGGTCCGCTACAATGAGCAGTTCTTC.